This T cell receptor (beta chain) was recovered during a study of molecular identifiers for immune sequencing clone quantification. Each CDR3 protein is one row after TCRdb ran MiXCR on the PCR reads. The table has under 800,000 distinct CDR3 sequences, around 25% seen once; the top ten hold 0.75% to 0.8%. Germline CDR1 is SGHVS and CDR2 is FQNEAQ. CDR3 size: 15 residues. Sorted cells numbering 20,000 to 1,000,000, with 10%, 30% or 50% RNA, yielded the naive CD8 libraries. The authors gated naive CD8 T cells as CD8+CD4-CCR7+CD45RA+ for sorting. This clonotype was found many times. The antigen remains unidentified. At one end, the junction sequence differs from germline, possibly due to a read error. Findings and caveats of the study: Clones that exceeded 20 RNA copies held over 99% of effector molecules, yet under 1% in naive cells. Detectable among about a million naive cells, according to reports, was Jurkat TCR RNA spiked in from one cell.

This TCR came from a human donor in good health. Some libraries in this study had Jurkat cell RNA spiked in. V is TRBV7-8 and J is TRBJ1-1; D unresolved. Sequenced input: naive CD8+ T cells from blood, with Jurkat cell RNA spiked in. The subset denotes: FACS-sorted CD8+CD4-CCR7+CD45RA+ naive T cells. CDR3 in amino acids: CASSLVPGMNTEAFF. In DNA, the CDR3 is TGCGCCAGCAGCTTGGTTCCAGGCATGAACACTGAAGCTTTCTTT.